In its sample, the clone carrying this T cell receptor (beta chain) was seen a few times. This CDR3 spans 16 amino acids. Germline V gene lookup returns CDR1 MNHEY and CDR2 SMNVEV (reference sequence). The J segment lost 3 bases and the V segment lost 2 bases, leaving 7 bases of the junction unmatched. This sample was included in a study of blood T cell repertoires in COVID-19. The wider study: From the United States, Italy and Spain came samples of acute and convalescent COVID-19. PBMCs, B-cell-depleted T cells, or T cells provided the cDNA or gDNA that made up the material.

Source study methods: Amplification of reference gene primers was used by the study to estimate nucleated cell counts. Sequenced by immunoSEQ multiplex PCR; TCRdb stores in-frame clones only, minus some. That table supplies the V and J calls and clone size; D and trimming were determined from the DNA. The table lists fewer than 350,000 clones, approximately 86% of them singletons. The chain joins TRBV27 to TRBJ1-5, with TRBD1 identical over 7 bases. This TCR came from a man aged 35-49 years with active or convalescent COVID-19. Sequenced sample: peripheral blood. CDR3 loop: CASSLEGTAYNQPQHF. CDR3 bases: TGTGCCAGCAGTTTAGAGGGGACAGCATACAATCAGCCCCAGCATTTT.